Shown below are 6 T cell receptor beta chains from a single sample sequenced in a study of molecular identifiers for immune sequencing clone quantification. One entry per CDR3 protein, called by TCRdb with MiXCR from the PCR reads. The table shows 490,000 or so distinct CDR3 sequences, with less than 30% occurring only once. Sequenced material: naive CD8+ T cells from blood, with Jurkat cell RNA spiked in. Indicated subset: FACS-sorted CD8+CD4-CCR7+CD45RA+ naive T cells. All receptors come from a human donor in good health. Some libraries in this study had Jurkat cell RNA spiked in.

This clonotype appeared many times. For the CDR3, the DNA is TGTGCCAGTAGTATGGAGCGGATTAGCACAGATACGCAGTATTTT. Translation: CASSMERISTDTQYF. This chain joins TRBV19 and TRBJ2-3; D may be TRBD2 (5 bases). CDR3 length: 15 amino acids. Trimming removed 3 bases from V and 0 bases from J, with 10 bases in between. In germline, CDR1 is LNHDA, CDR2 SQIVND (reference sequence).

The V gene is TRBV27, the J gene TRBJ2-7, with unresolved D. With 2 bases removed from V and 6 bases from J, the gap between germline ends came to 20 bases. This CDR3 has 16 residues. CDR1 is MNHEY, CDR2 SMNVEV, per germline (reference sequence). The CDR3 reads CASSLGRVSPWGEQYF. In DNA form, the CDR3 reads TGTGCCAGCAGTTTAGGTCGTGTGTCACCGTGGGGCGAGCAGTACTTC.

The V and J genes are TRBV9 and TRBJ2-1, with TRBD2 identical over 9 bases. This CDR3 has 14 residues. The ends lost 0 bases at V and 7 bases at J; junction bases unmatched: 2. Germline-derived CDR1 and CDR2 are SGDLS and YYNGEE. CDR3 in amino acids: CASSVALAGNEQFF. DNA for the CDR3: TGTGCCAGCAGCGTAGCTCTAGCGGGAAATGAGCAGTTCTTC.

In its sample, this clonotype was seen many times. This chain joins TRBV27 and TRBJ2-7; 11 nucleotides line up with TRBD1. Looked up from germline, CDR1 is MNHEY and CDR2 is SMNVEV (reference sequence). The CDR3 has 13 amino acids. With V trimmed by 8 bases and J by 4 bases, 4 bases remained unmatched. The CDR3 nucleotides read TGTGCCAGCTCGGACAGGGGGCCTTACGAGCAGTACTTC. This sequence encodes CASSDRGPYEQYF.

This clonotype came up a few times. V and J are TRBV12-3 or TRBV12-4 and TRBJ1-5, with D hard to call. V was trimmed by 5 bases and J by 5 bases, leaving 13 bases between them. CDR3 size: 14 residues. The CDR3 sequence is CASSPYNRDQPQHF. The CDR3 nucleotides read TGTGCCAGCAGTCCATACAACAGAGATCAGCCCCAGCATTTT.

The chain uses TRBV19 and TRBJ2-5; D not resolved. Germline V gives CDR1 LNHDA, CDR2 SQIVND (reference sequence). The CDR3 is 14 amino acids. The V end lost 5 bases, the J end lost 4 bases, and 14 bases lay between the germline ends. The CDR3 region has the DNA TGTGCCAGTAGTCTCCAGTGTCTCGTAGAGACCCAGTACTTC. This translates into CASSLQCLVETQYF.